The source of this T cell receptor (beta chain) is a study of CD8 T cells in ankylosing spondylitis. The table lists this clonotype with a few counts. Antigen: not known. Germline CDR1 LGHDT, CDR2 YNNKEL (reference sequence). The CDR3 is 15 amino acids. Trimming took 3 bases from V and 5 from J, leaving 13 bases between them. TCRdb re-analysed the 5' RACE reads in MiXCR, keeping a single row per CDR3 protein. Of 700,000 to 1,000,000 distinct CDR3 sequences detected, about 10% appear once; the ten largest clones hold approximately 0.51%. General study results and limits: Typical of ankylosing spondylitis blood, it appeared, was a TCR beta motif of eight highly homologous variants.

The rearrangement links TRBV3-1 to TRBJ1-4; D is undetermined. Sequencing was done on a sample of blood, either unsorted or a sorted T cell fraction (not recorded which). The TCR comes from a male donor with ankylosing spondylitis. The CDR3: CASSHGPYQNEKLFF. The CDR3 DNA sequence: TGTGCCAGCAGCCACGGACCTTATCAAAATGAAAAACTGTTTTTT.